This T cell receptor beta chain was found in a study of T cells after yellow fever vaccination. Turning to the study itself: Low-cell-number fractions were prepared with SMART-Seq v4 Ultra Low Input.

The CDR3 is made up of 15 amino acids. V gave up 0 bases and J gave up 4 bases, with 13 bases separating them. Per germline, CDR1 SGHKS and CDR2 YYEKEE (reference sequence). There are a few counts of this clonotype. What it binds is not known. UMIs and a universal primer site were added when TCR cDNA was made by 5'RACE template switching. TCRdb passed the 5' RACE reads through MiXCR, listing each CDR3 protein once. The sample carries about 350,000 distinct CDR3 sequences, 8% to 9.5% recorded once. Study-level findings and limits: Re-detected after boosting: most primary clones, about 96% of CD4 and roughly 88% of CD8. Abundant clonotypes from the bulk population could get into FACS-sorted repertoires as contaminants.

The source is a man between 18 and 29 years old who received the YFV17D yellow fever vaccine. The source was PBMCs, collected about 41 days after the first yellow fever vaccination. The V gene is TRBV5-5, the J gene TRBJ1-1, with TRBD1 as a possible D gene (5 bases). CDR3 sequence: CASSLGGGSGTEAFF. CDR3 DNA sequence: TGTGCCAGCAGCTTGGGTGGGGGGTCGGGCACTGAAGCTTTCTTT.